The rows below give T cell receptor beta chains drawn from one sample of a study of T cells in Graves' hyperthyroidism and ophthalmopathy. TCRdb called the multiplex PCR reads again in MiXCR, with one record for every CDR3 protein. Among 250,000 to 350,000 distinct CDR3 sequences, 15% to 20% were seen once, and the ten largest hold less than 70%. Specimen: blood. The source is a woman aged 55 to 70 with Graves' ophthalmopathy. The CDR3 runs from the conserved cysteine through the conserved F or W. A D gene is named only where the DNA matches it firmly. The listing skips clone size in some rows; elsewhere it reads once, few, many or a size class.

v_call: TRBV18; d_call: -; j_call: TRBJ1-2; clone_size: -; cdr3_aa: CASSPPGGYGYTF; cdr3_nt: TGTGCCAGCTCACCCCCCGGGGGGTATGGCTACACCTTC
v_call: TRBV18; d_call: TRBD2; j_call: TRBJ2-5; clone_size: few; cdr3_aa: CAGSPDLSGVKETQYF; cdr3_nt: TGTGCCGGCTCACCGGACTTAAGCGGGGTAAAAGAGACCCAGTACTTC
v_call: TRBV29-1; d_call: -; j_call: TRBJ2-6; clone_size: -; cdr3_aa: CSAEGTGTSGANVLTF; cdr3_nt: TGCAGCGCTGAGGGGACAGGGACTAGTGGGGCCAACGTCCTGACTTTC
v_call: TRBV28; d_call: TRBD1; j_call: TRBJ1-2; clone_size: few; cdr3_aa: CASSIRDRGLGYTF; cdr3_nt: TGTGCCAGCAGCATCCGGGACAGGGGTCTTGGCTACACCTTC
v_call: TRBV5-5; d_call: TRBD1; j_call: TRBJ2-1; clone_size: many; cdr3_aa: CASSLRGTGSYNEQFF; cdr3_nt: TGTGCCAGCAGCTTAAGGGGGACAGGATCCTACAATGAGCAGTTCTTC
v_call: TRBV2; d_call: -; j_call: TRBJ2-1; clone_size: many; cdr3_aa: CASTKGGDLYNEQFF; cdr3_nt: TGTGCCAGCACCAAAGGGGGGGATCTTTACAATGAGCAGTTCTTC
v_call: TRBV19; d_call: -; j_call: TRBJ1-1; clone_size: few; cdr3_aa: CASSETRAEAFF; cdr3_nt: TGTGCCAGTAGTGAGACGAGGGCTGAAGCTTTCTTT
v_call: TRBV6-1; d_call: TRBD1; j_call: TRBJ1-5; clone_size: many; cdr3_aa: CASSGGTGLNQPQHF; cdr3_nt: TGTGCCAGCAGTGGAGGGACAGGGCTTAATCAGCCCCAGCATTTT
v_call: TRBV3-1; d_call: -; j_call: TRBJ2-7; clone_size: many; cdr3_aa: CASSRGQEQYF; cdr3_nt: TGTGCCAGCAGCCGAGGACAGGAGCAGTACTTC
v_call: TRBV7-3; d_call: -; j_call: TRBJ2-3; clone_size: -; cdr3_aa: CASSITGGTDTQYF; cdr3_nt: TGTGCCAGCAGCATAACCGGGGGCACAGATACGCAGTATTTT
v_call: TRBV6-2/TRBV6-3; d_call: -; j_call: TRBJ2-3; clone_size: -; cdr3_aa: CASSSGGELLGTDTQYF; cdr3_nt: TGTGCCAGCAGTTCAGGGGGGGAGCTACTAGGCACAGATACGCAGTATTTT
v_call: TRBV20-1; d_call: TRBD2; j_call: TRBJ2-3; clone_size: -; cdr3_aa: CSAIPAREGTDTQYF; cdr3_nt: TGCAGTGCTATCCCCGCCAGGGAGGGTACAGATACGCAGTATTTT
v_call: TRBV6-2/TRBV6-3; d_call: TRBD2; j_call: TRBJ2-1; clone_size: many; cdr3_aa: CASSYAREERDEQFF; cdr3_nt: TGTGCCAGCAGTTATGCGCGGGAGGAGAGGGATGAGCAGTTCTTC
v_call: TRBV7-3; d_call: -; j_call: TRBJ2-1; clone_size: many; cdr3_aa: CASSPTGWANEQFF; cdr3_nt: TGTGCCAGCAGCCCCACAGGGTGGGCGAATGAGCAGTTCTTC
v_call: TRBV11-2; d_call: -; j_call: TRBJ2-3; clone_size: few; cdr3_aa: CASSLDLLDTQYF; cdr3_nt: TGTGCCAGCAGCTTAGATCTACTAGATACGCAGTATTTT
v_call: TRBV3-1; d_call: -; j_call: TRBJ2-1; clone_size: many; cdr3_aa: CASSQGFGGSSYNEQFF; cdr3_nt: TGTGCCAGCAGCCAAGGGTTTGGCGGGTCCTCCTACAATGAGCAGTTCTTC
v_call: TRBV11-1; d_call: TRBD1; j_call: TRBJ2-7; clone_size: many; cdr3_aa: CASSLSLDRGRGYEQYF; cdr3_nt: TGTGCCAGCAGCTTGTCTCTGGACAGGGGGAGAGGCTACGAGCAGTACTTC
v_call: TRBV5-1; d_call: TRBD2; j_call: TRBJ2-3; clone_size: -; cdr3_aa: CASRPGLAGDTQYF; cdr3_nt: TGCGCCAGCAGGCCGGGACTAGCAGGAGATACGCAGTATTTT
v_call: TRBV11-2; d_call: TRBD1; j_call: TRBJ2-7; clone_size: -; cdr3_aa: CASSLARGTGHYEQYF; cdr3_nt: TGTGCCAGCAGCTTAGCCAGGGGGACAGGGCACTACGAGCAGTACTTC
v_call: TRBV10-2; d_call: -; j_call: TRBJ2-7; clone_size: few; cdr3_aa: CASRPESGSRTYEQYF; cdr3_nt: TGCGCCAGCAGACCCGAGAGTGGCAGCCGTACCTACGAGCAGTACTTC
v_call: TRBV7-6; d_call: -; j_call: TRBJ1-2; clone_size: many; cdr3_aa: CASSSPTEGRYTF; cdr3_nt: TGTGCCAGCAGCTCCCCGACGGAGGGGCGCTACACCTTC
v_call: TRBV6-1; d_call: TRBD1; j_call: TRBJ2-7; clone_size: few; cdr3_aa: CASTPGQPYEQYF; cdr3_nt: TGTGCCAGCACCCCGGGACAGCCTTACGAGCAGTACTTC
v_call: TRBV6-1; d_call: TRBD1; j_call: TRBJ1-5; clone_size: -; cdr3_aa: CASSKDRLNQPQHF; cdr3_nt: TGTGCCAGCAGTAAGGACAGGCTCAATCAGCCCCAGCATTTT
v_call: TRBV27; d_call: -; j_call: TRBJ1-6; clone_size: many; cdr3_aa: CASSSQVISNSPLHF; cdr3_nt: TGTGCCAGCAGTTCCCAGGTGATCTCAAATTCACCCCTCCACTTT
v_call: TRBV28; d_call: TRBD1; j_call: TRBJ2-5; clone_size: many; cdr3_aa: CASSLGSRGHQETQYF; cdr3_nt: TGTGCCAGCAGCTTAGGGTCTAGGGGGCACCAAGAGACCCAGTACTTC
v_call: TRBV4-1; d_call: TRBD2; j_call: TRBJ2-7; clone_size: few; cdr3_aa: CASGPVAGGPYEQYF; cdr3_nt: TGCGCCAGCGGACCGGTAGCGGGAGGTCCCTACGAGCAGTACTTC
v_call: TRBV20-1; d_call: TRBD1; j_call: TRBJ1-2; clone_size: -; cdr3_aa: CSAGDRLGGNYGYTF; cdr3_nt: TGCAGTGCTGGGGACAGGCTGGGCGGGAACTATGGCTACACCTTC
v_call: TRBV30; d_call: -; j_call: TRBJ1-2; clone_size: -; cdr3_aa: CAWIRRRDYGYTF; cdr3_nt: TGTGCCTGGATCCGCCGGCGGGACTATGGCTACACCTTC
v_call: TRBV19; d_call: -; j_call: TRBJ2-3; clone_size: few; cdr3_aa: CASSIRTTDTQYF; cdr3_nt: TGTGCCAGTAGTATTCGGACTACAGATACGCAGTATTTT
v_call: TRBV4-3; d_call: TRBD1; j_call: TRBJ1-1; clone_size: -; cdr3_aa: CASSQDRGGTGRTEAFF; cdr3_nt: TGCGCCAGCAGCCAAGATCGTGGCGGGACAGGGAGAACTGAAGCTTTCTTT
v_call: TRBV25-1; d_call: TRBD1; j_call: TRBJ2-3; clone_size: few; cdr3_aa: CASSLTDRDTDTQYF; cdr3_nt: TGTGCCAGCAGTCTGACGGACAGGGACACAGATACGCAGTATTTT
v_call: TRBV6-1; d_call: TRBD2; j_call: TRBJ2-1; clone_size: -; cdr3_aa: CASSDLAGTYNEQSF; cdr3_nt: TGTGCCAGCAGTGATCTAGCGGGCACGTACAATGAGCAGTCCTTC
v_call: TRBV5-1; d_call: -; j_call: TRBJ2-7; clone_size: many; cdr3_aa: CASSLEVRSSYEQYF; cdr3_nt: TGCGCCAGCAGCTTGGAAGTTAGAAGCTCCTACGAGCAGTACTTC
v_call: TRBV9; d_call: TRBD2; j_call: TRBJ2-3; clone_size: many; cdr3_aa: CASSVMGGGAADTQYF; cdr3_nt: TGTGCCAGCAGCGTAATGGGCGGGGGGGCCGCAGATACGCAGTATTTT
v_call: TRBV5-1; d_call: -; j_call: TRBJ2-7; clone_size: -; cdr3_aa: CASTLMGAYEQYF; cdr3_nt: TGCGCCAGCACCTTGATGGGGGCGTACGAGCAGTACTTC
v_call: TRBV10-2; d_call: -; j_call: TRBJ1-1; clone_size: many; cdr3_aa: CASSERYGSGGTEAFF; cdr3_nt: TGCGCCAGCAGTGAAAGGTACGGTTCTGGCGGGACTGAAGCTTTCTTT
v_call: TRBV6-2/TRBV6-3; d_call: TRBD2; j_call: TRBJ2-7; clone_size: -; cdr3_aa: CASSPELASYEQYF; cdr3_nt: TGTGCCAGCAGTCCCGAACTAGCGAGCTACGAGCAGTACTTC
v_call: TRBV15; d_call: -; j_call: TRBJ1-3; clone_size: -; cdr3_aa: CATSRDRTIGNTIYF; cdr3_nt: TGTGCCACCAGCAGAGATCGGACCATAGGAAACACCATATATTTT
v_call: TRBV4-2; d_call: TRBD1; j_call: TRBJ1-3; clone_size: many; cdr3_aa: CASSPTGGGNTIYF; cdr3_nt: TGTGCCAGCAGCCCTACAGGGGGTGGAAACACCATATATTTT
v_call: TRBV9; d_call: TRBD2; j_call: TRBJ2-1; clone_size: many; cdr3_aa: CASSVGLAGLAGGFYNEQFF; cdr3_nt: TGTGCCAGCAGCGTTGGACTGGCAGGACTAGCGGGAGGGTTCTACAATGAGCAGTTCTTC
v_call: TRBV7-2; d_call: -; j_call: TRBJ1-5; clone_size: -; cdr3_aa: CASSFDGNSNQPQHF; cdr3_nt: TGTGCCAGCAGCTTTGACGGGAATAGCAATCAGCCCCAGCATTTT
v_call: TRBV19; d_call: -; j_call: TRBJ1-1; clone_size: many; cdr3_aa: CASSMGNTEAFF; cdr3_nt: TGTGCCAGTAGTATGGGGAACACTGAAGCTTTCTTT
v_call: TRBV7-2; d_call: -; j_call: TRBJ2-5; clone_size: many; cdr3_aa: CASSLAPGRPETQYF; cdr3_nt: TGTGCCAGCAGCTTAGCCCCGGGAAGGCCAGAGACCCAGTACTTC
v_call: TRBV4-1; d_call: -; j_call: TRBJ2-7; clone_size: few; cdr3_aa: CASSPLRETYEQYF; cdr3_nt: TGCGCCAGCAGCCCTCTGCGGGAAACCTACGAGCAGTACTTC
v_call: TRBV7-2; d_call: TRBD2; j_call: TRBJ2-1; clone_size: -; cdr3_aa: CASSLFLAGANERFF; cdr3_nt: TGTGCCAGCAGCTTATTTCTAGCGGGAGCCAATGAGCGGTTCTTC